This T cell receptor beta chain was sequenced in a study of human T cells and chemical hapten exposure. This clonotype occurred a few times. Time point defined: patch test 1, 2 weeks after DPC sensitization. Indicated treatment: therapeutic diphenylcyclopropenone sensitization with weekly scalp DPC. V gave up 8 bases and J gave up 7 bases, with 15 bases separating them. The CDR3 has 13 residues. During construction of the library, unique molecular identifiers were attached to individual cDNA molecules for quantitative, reproducible TCR counting. One entry per CDR3 protein, called by TCRdb with MiXCR from the RACE reads. The profile covers about 120,000 distinct CDR3 sequences, with approximately 14% appearing a single time and less than 0.95% taken by the ten largest.

This clonotype was sampled from a man between 18 and 29 years old with alopecia areata. Some clones in this sample may be carry-over from other donors' samples. Sequenced here: whole blood, sampled in connection with sensitization to the hapten diphenylcyclopropenone (DPC). The rearrangement uses TRBV12-3 or TRBV12-4 and TRBJ1-5; tentative D call: TRBD1 (6 bases). The CDR3, as DNA: TGTGCCAGCGGTCAGGGGTTGGGACAGCCCCAGCATTTT. Translating it yields CASGQGLGQPQHF.